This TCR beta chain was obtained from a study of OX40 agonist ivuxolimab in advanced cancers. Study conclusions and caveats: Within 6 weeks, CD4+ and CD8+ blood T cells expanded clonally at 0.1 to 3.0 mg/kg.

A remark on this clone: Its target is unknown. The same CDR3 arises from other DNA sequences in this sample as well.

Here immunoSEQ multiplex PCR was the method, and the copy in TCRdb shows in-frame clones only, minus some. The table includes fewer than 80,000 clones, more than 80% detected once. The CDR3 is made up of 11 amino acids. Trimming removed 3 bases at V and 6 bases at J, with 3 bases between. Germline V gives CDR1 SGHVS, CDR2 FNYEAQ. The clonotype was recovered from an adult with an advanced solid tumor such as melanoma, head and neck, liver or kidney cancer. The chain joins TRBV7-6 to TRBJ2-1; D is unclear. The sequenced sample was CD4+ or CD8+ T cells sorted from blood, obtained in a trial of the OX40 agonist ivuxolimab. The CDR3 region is CASSFGNEQFF. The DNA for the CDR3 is TGTGCCAGCAGCTTTGGCAATGAGCAGTTCTTC. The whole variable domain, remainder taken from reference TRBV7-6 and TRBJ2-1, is GAGVSQSPRYKVTKRGQDVALRCDPISGHVSLYWYRQALGQGPEFLTYFNYEAQQDKSGLPNDRFSAERPEGSISTLTIQRTEQRDSAMYRCASSFGNEQFFGPGTRLTVL.